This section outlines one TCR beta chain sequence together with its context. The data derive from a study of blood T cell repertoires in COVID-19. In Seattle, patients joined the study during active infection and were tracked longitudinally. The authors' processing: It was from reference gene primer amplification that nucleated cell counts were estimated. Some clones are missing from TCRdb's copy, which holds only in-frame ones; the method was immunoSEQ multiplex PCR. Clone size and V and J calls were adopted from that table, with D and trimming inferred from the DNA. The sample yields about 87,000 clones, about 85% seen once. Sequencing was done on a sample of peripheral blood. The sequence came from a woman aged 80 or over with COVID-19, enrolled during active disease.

The CDR3 region is CGWGGLGTIYF. CDR3 nucleotides: TGTGGATGGGGGGGGCTCGGAACCATATATTTT. The chain combines TRBV12-3 or TRBV12-4 with TRBJ1-3; D might be TRBD1 (6 bases). CDR3 length equals 11 residues.